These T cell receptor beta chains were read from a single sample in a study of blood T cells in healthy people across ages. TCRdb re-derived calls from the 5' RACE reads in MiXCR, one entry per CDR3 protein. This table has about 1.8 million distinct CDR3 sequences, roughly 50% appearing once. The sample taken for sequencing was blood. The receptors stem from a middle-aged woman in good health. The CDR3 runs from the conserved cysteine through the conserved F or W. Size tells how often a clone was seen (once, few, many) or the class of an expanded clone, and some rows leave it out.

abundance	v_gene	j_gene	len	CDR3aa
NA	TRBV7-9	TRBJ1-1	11	CASSPDFEAFF
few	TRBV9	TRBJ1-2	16	CASSVVSRQGMDGYTF
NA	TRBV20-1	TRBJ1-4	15	CSAREPGLQVEKLFF
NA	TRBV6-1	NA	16	CASTSGGATDKNIQYF
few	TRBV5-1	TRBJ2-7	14	CASREGDGSYEQYF
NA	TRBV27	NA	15	CASSFSDREGETQYF
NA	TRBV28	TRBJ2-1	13	CASSPLDREEQFF
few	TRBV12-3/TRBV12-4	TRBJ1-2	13	CASSLDRNDGYTF
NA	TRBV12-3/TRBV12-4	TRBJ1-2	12	CASSVGYYGYTF
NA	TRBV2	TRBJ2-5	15	CASKQTSGGPETQYF
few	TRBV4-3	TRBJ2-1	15	CASSHTSSSYNEQFF
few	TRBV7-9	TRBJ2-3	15	CASSATNSPTDTQYF
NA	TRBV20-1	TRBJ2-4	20	CSGFRNPGPSYELAKNIQYF
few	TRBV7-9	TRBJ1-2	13	CASIRQGLRGYTF
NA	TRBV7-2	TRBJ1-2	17	CASSLPRGGASNYGYTF
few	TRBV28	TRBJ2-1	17	CASRVDLRGDFYNEQFF
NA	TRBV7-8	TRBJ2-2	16	CASSLGTGLNTGELFF
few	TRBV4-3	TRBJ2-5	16	CASSQDGRQGRETQYF
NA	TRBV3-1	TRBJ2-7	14	CASSQEPAFYEQYF
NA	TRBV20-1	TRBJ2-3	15	CGARGTEPSTDTQYF
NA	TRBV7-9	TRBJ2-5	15	CASSLVTVAEETQYF
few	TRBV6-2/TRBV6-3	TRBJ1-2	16	CASRVGQGGGYYGYTF
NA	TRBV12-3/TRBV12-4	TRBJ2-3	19	CASRPRTGELIWGTDTQYF
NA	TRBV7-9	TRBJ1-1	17	CASSFAGGRLGNTEAFF
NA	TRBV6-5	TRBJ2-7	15	CASSYLGDSAYEQYF